This T cell receptor (beta chain) was found in a study of T cell changes during pregnancy in multiple sclerosis. Profiled with immunoSEQ multiplex PCR; TCRdb holds only in-frame clones, not every one. The data hold tens of thousands of clones, with roughly 93% observed a single time. Germline V gene data show CDR1 as SGHTA and CDR2 as FQGTGA. The CDR3 is made up of 14 amino acids. Sequencing used peripheral blood, obtained in the second trimester of pregnancy. The V gene is TRBV7-3, the J gene TRBJ2-2; tentative D call: TRBD2 (7 bases). The TCR comes from a female donor with multiple sclerosis, enrolled in a pregnancy study. CDR3 DNA: TGTGCACGAGGGGGGGGCACTCACACCGGGGAGCTGTTTTTT. Translation: CARGGGTHTGELFF.